This T cell receptor (beta chain) was identified in a study of T cell responses to AZD1222 COVID-19 vaccine. CDR1 and CDR2 from the germline V gene are MNHEY and SVGEGT. The CDR3 adds up to 20 amino acids, both ends counted. Study findings and constraints: Most donors were white British, females outnumbered males, and clonal diversity was possibly underestimated. Reports say nearly half of spike-specific TCRs go after unmutated variant regions.

Measured with immunoSEQ multiplex PCR; TCRdb has only the in-frame clones, and not every one. The sample lists 120,000 or so clones; roughly 90% were seen once. In the case of this clone: Its target is unknown. The limits of the CDR3 on the DNA are not certain, so only TCRdb's listed CDR3 is given.

The sequence was collected from an adult in good health. The sequencing here drew on peripheral blood, taken on day 0 of AZD1222 vaccination. V gene TRBV6-2 or TRBV6-3 combines with J gene TRBJ1-1. CDR3 amino acids: CASSSSGGYSTRLVNTEAFF.